Shown below are 19 T cell receptor beta chains from a single sample sequenced in a study of T cell responses to AZD1222 COVID-19 vaccine. Measured with immunoSEQ multiplex PCR; TCRdb has only the in-frame clones, and not every one. The sample yields more than 85,000 clones, over 75% seen once. The material sequenced was peripheral blood, taken 28 days after the second AZD1222 dose. The source is an adult who received the AZD1222 COVID-19 vaccine.

This rearrangement joins TRBV7-2 to TRBJ1-3, with D unresolved. The CDR3 runs 13 residues. V was pared by 2 bases and J by 4 bases, with 6 bases between. The germline V gene encodes CDR1 SGHTA and CDR2 FQGNSA. This CDR3 reads CASSLLRGNTIYF. The CDR3 nucleotides read TGTGCCAGCAGCTTATTGAGGGGAAACACCATATATTTT.

This clone is a singleton in its sample. Here the CDR3 reads CASSGGTGGYEQYF. The CDR3 DNA is TGTGCCAGCAGCGGCGGGACAGGGGGCTACGAGCAGTACTTC. J is TRBJ2-7 and V is TRBV9, with 11 positions matching TRBD1. Per germline, CDR1 SGDLS and CDR2 YYNGEE. The CDR3 extends over 14 amino acids. The V and J ends lost 3 bases and 3 bases, in that order; junction bases with no gene match: 2.

The chain is built from TRBV24-1 and TRBJ2-3; D may correspond to TRBD1 or TRBD2 (5 bases each). Trimming removed 3 bases from V and 5 bases from J, with 26 bases in between. The CDR3 covers 19 residues. Germline CDR1 is KGHDR and CDR2 is SFDVKD. CDR3 sequence: CATSDALAGTSLGKDTQYF. In DNA, the CDR3 is TGTGCCACCAGTGATGCCCTCGCCGGGACCTCCCTTGGGAAAGATACGCAGTATTTT.

The chain employs TRBV27 and TRBJ1-5, with D perhaps matching TRBD1 (5 bases). Germline V lookup: CDR1 MNHEY, CDR2 SMNVEV (reference sequence). The CDR3 covers 13 residues. Trimming stripped 2 bases from V and 5 bases from J, with 7 bases between. CDR3 amino acids: CASSLKGHQPQHF. The CDR3 DNA is TGTGCCAGCAGTTTAAAGGGGCATCAGCCCCAGCATTTT.

The genes are TRBV19 and TRBJ2-2; 12 bases are a match to TRBD2. CDR3 size: 17 residues. J was trimmed by 4 bases and V by 5 bases; bases with no gene match: 8. Germline V lookup: CDR1 LNHDA, CDR2 SQIVND (reference sequence). In DNA, the CDR3 is TGTGCCAGTAGTCACCAACTAGCGGGAGGTTTCACCGGGGAGCTGTTTTTT. The encoded protein is CASSHQLAGGFTGELFF. The variable domain in full, with the rest retrieved from reference TRBV19 and TRBJ2-2, is DGGITQSPKYLFRKEGQNVTLSCEQNLNHDAMYWYRQDPGQGLRLIYYSQIVNDFQKGDIAEGYSVSREKKESFPLTVTSAQKNPTAFYLCASSHQLAGGFTGELFFGEGSRLTVL.

V usage is TRBV6-1 and J usage is TRBJ2-1; 11 positions match TRBD1. With V trimmed by 4 bases and J by 7 bases, 9 bases remained unmatched. Germline CDR1 reads MNHNS; CDR2 reads SASEGT. The CDR3 covers 16 residues. CDR3 coding DNA: TGTGCCAGCAGTGTCCTTCCGGGACAGGGGGGGAATGAGCAGTTCTTC. Encoded protein: CASSVLPGQGGNEQFF.

The rearrangement uses TRBV27 and TRBJ1-5, with D possibly being TRBD1 (5 bases). The CDR3 extends over 13 amino acids. V was cut by 5 bases and J by 2 bases, with 7 bases left in between. CDR1 is MNHEY, CDR2 SMNVEV, per germline (reference sequence). This chain's CDR3 is CASSMGGNQPQHF. CDR3 sequence (DNA): TGTGCCAGCAGTATGGGGGGCAATCAGCCCCAGCATTTT.

V and J are TRBV4-3 and TRBJ2-3; possible D gene TRBD1, 6 bases. The germline CDR1 and CDR2 sequences are LGHNA and YSLEER. Trimming shortened V by 0 bases and J by 3 bases, and 19 bases separated the two germline ends. This CDR3 is 18 amino acids long. The CDR3 bases are TGCGCCAGCAGCCAAGATGGGGTCGACAGAGGGGGTACAGATACGCAGTATTTT. Its protein is CASSQDGVDRGGTDTQYF.

V is TRBV30 and J is TRBJ1-5; 9 bases match TRBD1. Germline CDR1 GTSNPN, CDR2 SVGIG (reference sequence). V gave up 0 bases and J gave up 5 bases; unmatched junction bases: 2. The CDR3 sequence is 14 residues long. CDR3 DNA: TGTGCCTGGAGTGTAGGGACAGGGTATCAGCCCCAGCATTTT. Protein product: CAWSVGTGYQPQHF.

The rearrangement links TRBV5-1 to TRBJ2-6; 10 bases match TRBD1. V was clipped by 3 bases and J by 1 base; unmatched bases: 7. This CDR3 comprises 18 residues. The germline CDR1 and CDR2 sequences are SGHRS and YFSETQ. CDR3 nucleotides: TGCGCCAGCAGCTGGAGCCGGGACAGGGGTTCTGGGGCCAACGTCCTGACTTTC. Protein product: CASSWSRDRGSGANVLTF.

This clone is a singleton in its sample. This chain uses TRBV5-4 with TRBJ2-3; TRBD2 matches 8 bases. The CDR3 runs 15 residues. CDR1 is SGHNT and CDR2 is YYREEE in the germline V gene (reference sequence). Losses at the gene ends were 0 bases for V and 4 bases for J; bases not matched to a gene: 4. As DNA, the CDR3 is TGTGCCAGCAGCTTGGCGGGAGGGCCGCCAGATACGCAGTATTTT. This encodes CASSLAGGPPDTQYF.

The genes are TRBV11-2 and TRBJ2-5; no reliable D call. Trimming stripped 1 base from V and 4 bases from J, with 4 bases between. CDR1 is SGHAT and CDR2 is FQNNGV in the germline V gene. This CDR3 comprises 12 residues. CDR3 residues: CASSLGPETQYF. The CDR3 DNA reads as TGTGCCAGCAGCTTAGGACCAGAGACCCAGTACTTC. The complete variable domain, with remaining parts taken from reference TRBV11-2 and TRBJ2-5, reads EAGVAQSPRYKIIEKRQSVAFWCNPISGHATLYWYQQILGQGPKLLIQFQNNGVVDDSQLPKDRFSAERLKGVDSTLKIQPAKLEDSAVYLCASSLGPETQYFGPGTRLLVL.

The chain is built from TRBV7-9 and TRBJ1-4; D gene ambiguous. The CDR3 is made up of 15 amino acids. V lost 0 bases, J lost 8 bases, and 13 bases lay in between. Germline CDR1 is SEHNR and CDR2 is FQNEAQ (reference sequence). CDR3 region: CASSLASPGREKLFF. The CDR3, as DNA: TGTGCCAGCAGCTTAGCCTCCCCCGGTAGAGAAAAACTGTTTTTT.

The rearrangement uses TRBV19 and TRBJ2-7; 7 bases are a match to TRBD1. CDR3 length: 13 amino acids. The trim removed 5 bases at V and 2 bases at J, leaving 3 bases unmatched. The germline gives CDR1 LNHDA, CDR2 SQIVND (reference sequence). The CDR3 sequence is CASSEDRTYEQYF. CDR3 nucleotides: TGTGCCAGTAGTGAGGACAGGACCTACGAGCAGTACTTC.

This clone was observed a handful of times. The chain is built from TRBV12-5 and TRBJ1-2; the D gene is possibly TRBD1 (5 bases). Germline-derived CDR1 and CDR2 are LGHNT and FRNRAP. V was trimmed by 2 bases and J by 0 bases, leaving 16 bases between them. This CDR3 is 17 amino acids long. CDR3 nucleotide sequence: TGTGCTAGTGGTTTGCTGACTCCGGGACCGACTAACTATGGCTACACCTTC. Protein sequence: CASGLLTPGPTNYGYTF.

This chain uses TRBV6-5 with TRBJ2-3; TRBD2 matches 11 bases. The CDR3 runs to 15 residues. Trimming took 5 bases from V and 7 from J; bases not matched to a gene: 8. CDR1 is MNHEY and CDR2 is SVGAGI in the germline V gene. The CDR3 loop reads CASSLTSGRGNTQYF. The CDR3 DNA sequence: TGTGCCAGCAGTCTCACTAGCGGGAGAGGAAATACGCAGTATTTT.

This sequence joins TRBV6-5 and TRBJ1-1; no reliable D call. Per germline, CDR1 MNHEY and CDR2 SVGAGI. Trimming left V 7 bases short and J 8 bases short, with 11 bases between. This CDR3 has 11 residues. DNA of the CDR3: TGTGCCAGCAACAGAGGAGTGGAAGCTTTCTTT. It encodes CASNRGVEAFF.

This clone appeared a few times. V is TRBV11-2 and J is TRBJ2-7; no clear D. CDR1 and CDR2 (germline): SGHAT, FQNNGV. The V gene lost 1 base and the J gene lost 6 bases, with 16 bases spanning the gap. This CDR3 region has 15 residues. CDR3 bases: TGTGCCAGCAGCTTAGTGGGTACATTCCTGGGCGAGCAGTACTTC. As protein: CASSLVGTFLGEQYF. Full variable domain (outside the CDR3, taken from reference TRBV11-2 and TRBJ2-7): EAGVAQSPRYKIIEKRQSVAFWCNPISGHATLYWYQQILGQGPKLLIQFQNNGVVDDSQLPKDRFSAERLKGVDSTLKIQPAKLEDSAVYLCASSLVGTFLGEQYFGPGTRLTVT.

This rearrangement joins TRBV6-1 to TRBJ1-6; D gene uncertain. The CDR3 has 12 residues. The V gene lost 3 bases and the J gene lost 7 bases, with 4 bases spanning the gap. Per the germline V gene, CDR1 is MNHNS and CDR2 is SASEGT. This CDR3 is CASSDSNSPLHF. The CDR3 bases are TGTGCCAGCAGTGACAGCAATTCACCCCTCCACTTT.